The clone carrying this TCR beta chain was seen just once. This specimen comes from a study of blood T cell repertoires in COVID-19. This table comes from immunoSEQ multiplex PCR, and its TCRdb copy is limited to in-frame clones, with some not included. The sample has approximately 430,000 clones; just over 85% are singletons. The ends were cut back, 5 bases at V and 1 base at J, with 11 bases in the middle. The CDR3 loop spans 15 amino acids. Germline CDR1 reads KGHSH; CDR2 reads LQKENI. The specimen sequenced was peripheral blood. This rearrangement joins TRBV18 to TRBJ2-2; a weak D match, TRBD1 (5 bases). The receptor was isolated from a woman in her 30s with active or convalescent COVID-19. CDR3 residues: CASSVTARNTGELFF. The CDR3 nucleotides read TGTGCCAGCTCAGTGACAGCGCGGAACACCGGGGAGCTGTTTTTT.